The 18 T cell receptor beta chains reported below all come from one sample, sequenced in a study of regulatory T cells in long-lasting Graves disease. Relying on iRepertoire HTBI primers and Arm-PCR of CDR3 regions, the team built TCR beta libraries. TCRdb re-called the multiplex PCR reads through MiXCR, storing one row per CDR3 protein. The sample shows around 480,000 distinct CDR3 sequences, about 16% of them seen only once. Regarding time point: newly diagnosed GD, antithyroid drugs for less than 3 months. The TCR library was made from RNA that had been extracted from PBMCs in TRIzol. These sequences were also reported in another study, on T cells in Graves' hyperthyroidism and ophthalmopathy.

Sequenced material: peripheral blood mononuclear cells (PBMCs), taken at new diagnosis, from a patient treated with antithyroid drugs. These receptors were collected from a woman aged 35-60 years with Graves disease.

About this clonotype: This could be a read error, since a much larger clone is one nucleotide away. This chain connects TRBV18 to TRBJ1-1, with D perhaps TRBD1 (6 bases). Germline-derived CDR1 and CDR2 are KGHSH and LQKENI. CDR3 length: 14 residues. In DNA, the CDR3 is TGTGCCAGCTCACCTGCAGAGAGGGACACTGGAGCTTTCTTT. Amino acids: CASSPAERDTGAFF.

This clonotype occurred many times. The chain has TRBV15 and TRBJ1-5; the match to TRBD1 covers 7 bases. The CDR3 contains 13 residues. From germline, CDR1 is LNHNV and CDR2 YYDKDF (reference sequence). J gave up 3 bases and V 6 bases, and 2 bases lay outside the gene matches. CDR3 sequence: CATSQGDNQPQHF. The CDR3 DNA reads as TGTGCCACCAGTCAGGGGGACAATCAGCCCCAGCATTTT.

The chain carries TRBV7-9 and TRBJ2-2, with 11 bases identical to TRBD2. Germline values: CDR1 SEHNR, CDR2 FQNEAQ (reference sequence). CDR3 length equals 16 residues. V trimming: 5 bases; J trimming: 3 bases; junction bases outside the gene matches: 5. CDR3 bases: TGTGCCAGCAGCCACAGACTAGCGGGGTACACCGGGGAGCTGTTTTTT. Translating it yields CASSHRLAGYTGELFF.

This clonotype was detected many times. The chain carries TRBV11-2 and TRBJ1-1; D gene uncertain. Per germline, CDR1 SGHAT and CDR2 FQNNGV. V was shortened by 1 base and J by 6 bases, with 6 bases between the two germline ends. This CDR3 has 12 amino acids. The CDR3 sequence: CASSLGRPEAFF. The DNA of the CDR3 is TGTGCCAGCAGCTTAGGCAGACCTGAAGCTTTCTTT.

This clonotype was seen ten or more times. The V call is TRBV2, the J call TRBJ2-7, with 9 bases lining up with TRBD2. The V gene's germline CDR1 is SNHLY and CDR2 FYNNEI. The CDR3 sequence is 15 residues long. V shed 3 bases, J shed 4 bases, and the junction held 7 bases outside the gene matches. The CDR3 spells CASSELSSGVYEQYF. As DNA, the CDR3 is TGTGCCAGCAGTGAGCTATCTAGCGGGGTATACGAGCAGTACTTC.

The table lists this clonotype with many counts. V usage is TRBV28 and J usage is TRBJ2-3; 8 nucleotides align to TRBD1. The CDR3 length is 16 residues. Germline CDR1 MDHEN, CDR2 SYDVKM. V lost 5 bases, J lost 6 bases, and 13 bases stayed unmatched. CDR3 protein: CASSTTGQGALDTQYF. The CDR3 coding sequence is TGTGCCAGCAGTACAACTGGGCAGGGGGCTTTGGATACGCAGTATTTT.

This clonotype was detected a few times. J is TRBJ2-4 and V is TRBV10-2, with 9 positions matching TRBD1. This CDR3 has 14 residues. Germline assignment: CDR1 WSHSY and CDR2 SAAADI. V lost 3 bases to trimming and J lost 7 bases; unmatched junction nucleotides: 4. The CDR3 region is CASSDPGQGNIQYF. In DNA form, the CDR3 reads TGCGCCAGCAGTGATCCTGGACAGGGGAACATTCAGTACTTC.

There are many counts of this clonotype. The rearrangement joins TRBV12-3 or TRBV12-4 to TRBJ1-2; TRBD1 matches at 11 bases. The trim removed 6 bases at V and 4 bases at J, leaving 4 bases unmatched. The CDR3 is 14 residues long. The CDR3 here is CASSRTGGIYGYTF. CDR3 coding DNA: TGTGCCAGCAGCCGGACAGGGGGCATCTATGGCTACACCTTC.

This clonotype was seen many times. The CDR3 reads CASSPPLGTTGANEQFF. CDR3 nucleotides: TGTGCCAGCAGCCCCCCCCTTGGGACTACGGGGGCCAATGAGCAGTTCTTC. The V and J genes are TRBV3-1 and TRBJ2-1; weak D call: TRBD2 (7 bases). CDR3 size: 17 residues. V lost 4 bases and J lost 6, with 22 bases in between. Looked up from germline, CDR1 is LGHDT and CDR2 is YNNKEL (reference sequence).

A few counts support this clonotype. The rearrangement links TRBV29-1 to TRBJ1-1, with 11 bases fitting TRBD1. The CDR3 sequence is 13 residues long. The germline V gene encodes CDR1 SQVTM and CDR2 ANQGSEA. With 6 bases clipped from V and 4 bases from J, the junction kept 4 bases outside the gene matches. CDR3 sequence reads: CSVADRGLTEAFF. CDR3 DNA: TGCAGCGTAGCGGACAGGGGGCTCACTGAAGCTTTCTTT.

This clonotype has a handful of counts. V usage is TRBV7-2 and J usage is TRBJ2-1; D assignment may be TRBD1 or TRBD2 (6 bases each). This CDR3 has 15 amino acids. Deletions cut 6 bases from V and 5 bases from J, with 17 bases between. From germline, CDR1 is SGHTA and CDR2 FQGNSA. Written as DNA, the CDR3 is TGTGCCAGCAGTTTTTCCTGGGGGGCACACAATGAGCAGTTCTTC. Translation gives CASSFSWGAHNEQFF.

This clonotype appeared many times. The rearrangement joins TRBV2 to TRBJ2-1; TRBD1 is a possible D gene (5 bases). CDR1 is SNHLY, CDR2 FYNNEI, per germline. The CDR3 covers 15 residues. V was trimmed by 1 base and J by 3 bases, leaving 10 bases between them. The CDR3 DNA is TGTGCCAGCAGTGAAGACAGGACCCTCTACAATGAGCAGTTCTTC. As protein: CASSEDRTLYNEQFF.

Comments on this clonotype: The junction differs from germline at one of its ends, possibly a read error. The chain uses TRBV14 and TRBJ1-1; 8 nucleotides agree with TRBD1. The CDR3 length is 15 residues. Germline V CDR1 and CDR2: SGHDN, FVKESK. CDR3: CASSRDRTLNTEAFF. The CDR3, as DNA: TGCGCCAGCAGCCGGGACAGGACCCTGAACACTGAAGCTTTCTTT. Using reference TRBV14 and TRBJ1-1 for the parts outside the CDR3, the full variable domain is EAGVTQFPSHSVIEKGQTVTLRCDPISGHDNLYWYRRVMGKEIKFLLHFVKESKQDESGMPNNRFLAERTGGTYSTLKVQPAELEDSGVYFCASSRDRTLNTEAFFGQGTRLTVV.

The chain employs TRBV30 and TRBJ1-1, with D uncertain. The CDR3 extends over 11 amino acids. CDR1 and CDR2 (germline): GTSNPN, SVGIG (reference sequence). Trimming took off 2 bases at V and 7 bases at J, with 8 bases between the two ends. CDR3 DNA sequence: TGTGCCTGGAGTTCCTACCTTGAAGCTTTCTTT. Its protein is CAWSSYLEAFF.

This chain joins TRBV20-1 and TRBJ2-5, with unresolved D. Looked up from germline, CDR1 is DFQATT and CDR2 is SNEGSKA (reference sequence). The CDR3 length is 12 residues. Trimming left V 3 bases short and J 8 bases short, with 13 bases between. The CDR3 sequence is CSASTPTDTQYF. The CDR3 DNA is TGCAGTGCTAGTACCCCGACGGATACCCAGTACTTC.

This clonotype was counted at least ten times. V is TRBV2 and J is TRBJ2-5; 11 bases agree with TRBD1. CDR1 and CDR2 (germline): SNHLY, FYNNEI. This CDR3 is built from 15 residues. V was pared by 3 bases and J by 6 bases, with 6 bases of the junction left unmatched. The CDR3 DNA reads as TGTGCCAGCAGTGACGGACAGGGGGCGTGGAAGACCCAGTACTTC. This codes for CASSDGQGAWKTQYF.

This clonotype was recorded at least ten times. The chain carries TRBV30 and TRBJ2-7; 9 positions agree with TRBD1. This CDR3 contains 14 residues. The V gene end was trimmed by 3 bases and the J gene end by 0 bases; junction bases not matched to a gene: 3. Germline CDR1 and CDR2: GTSNPN and SVGIG (reference sequence). In DNA, the CDR3 is TGTGCCTGGAGGAGGACAGGGGTCTCCTACGAGCAGTACTTC. Protein: CAWRRTGVSYEQYF. Full variable domain (missing parts from reference TRBV30 and TRBJ2-7): SQTIHQWPATLVQPVGSPLSLECTVEGTSNPNLYWYRQAAGRGLQLLFYSVGIGQISSEVPQNLSASRPQDRQFILSSKKLLLSDSGFYLCAWRRTGVSYEQYFGPGTRLTVT.

This chain connects TRBV3-1 to TRBJ2-1, with 8 bases fitting TRBD2. The V gene end was trimmed by 4 bases and the J gene end by 12 bases; junction bases not matched to a gene: 11. The CDR3 sequence is 14 residues long. Germline V gives CDR1 LGHDT, CDR2 YNNKEL (reference sequence). CDR3 coding DNA: TGTGCCAGCAGCCTACTTCCGTTAGCGGGGCCGCAGTTCTTC. As protein: CASSLLPLAGPQFF.